This is a list of T cell receptor beta chains from one sample in a study of naive and memory T cell subsets. MiXCR was run by TCRdb on the UMI-ligation and nested PCR reads, yielding one entry per CDR3 protein. The repertoire holds about 150,000 distinct CDR3 sequences, roughly 20% seen once, with about 0.11% in the top ten. What was sequenced was naive CD4+ T cells from blood. These receptors all come from a human donor in good health. Each CDR3 is given with its conserved first and last residue. Fields, in order: V gene, clone size, D gene, J gene, CDR3 DNA, CDR3 protein. D genes are given only for firm matches. Only some rows state a clone size, as once, few, many or a class for expanded clones.

TRBV9	many	TRBD1	TRBJ2-7	TGTGCCAGCAGCGTAATGTCGAGAAAACCTCACCCTTCACAGGGGCTAAGGAAGCAGTACTTC	CASSVMSRKPHPSQGLRKQYF
TRBV3-1	many	-	TRBJ2-3	TGTGCCAGCAGCCCCCACCCCGACTCGGGACTGTATTTT	CASSPHPDSGLYF
TRBV7-8	few	TRBD2	TRBJ2-5	TGTGCCAGCAGCCAGTGGCTAGCGGGAGGAGAGACCCAGTACTTC	CASSQWLAGGETQYF
TRBV29-1	many	-	TRBJ2-7	TGCAGCGTTGTACCTAAGGGCCTATCCTACGAGCAGTACTTC	CSVVPKGLSYEQYF
TRBV5-1	few	TRBD2	TRBJ2-1	TGCGCCAGCAGCTTGGTGGCGGGAGCCAATGAGCAGTTCTTC	CASSLVAGANEQFF
TRBV20-1	many	-	TRBJ2-1	TGCAGTGCTCGCATCGGACGGGGCTACAATGAGCAGTTCTTC	CSARIGRGYNEQFF
TRBV14	-	-	TRBJ2-1	TGTGCCAGCAGCCGTGGTGCCCTCGGTATAGAGCAGTTCTTC	CASSRGALGIEQFF
TRBV4-3	few	-	TRBJ2-3	TGCGCCAGCAGCCTAAGACCGAAGGACGAACAGGCAGATACGCAGTATTTT	CASSLRPKDEQADTQYF
TRBV10-2	many	TRBD2	TRBJ2-1	TGCGCCAGCAGGGGGGGAGGACTAGCGGGGGGAAGCTCCTACAATGAGCAGTTCTTC	CASRGGGLAGGSSYNEQFF
TRBV28	-	-	TRBJ1-1	TGTGCCAGCAGGGTTGCGGGGGAGGGAGCTTTCTTT	CASRVAGEGAFF
TRBV5-1	-	TRBD2	TRBJ2-5	TGCGCCAGCAGCCGACTAGCGGGAGAAGAGACCCAGTACTTC	CASSRLAGEETQYF
TRBV5-1	-	TRBD2	TRBJ2-7	TGCGCCAGCAGCCCTTCGACTAGCGCCTACGAGCAGTACTTC	CASSPSTSAYEQYF
TRBV7-6	few	TRBD1	TRBJ2-1	TGTGCCGTTCGGGGGAGCAGGGGGCGGAATAATGAGCAGTTCTTC	CAVRGSRGRNNEQFF
TRBV7-2	once	TRBD2	TRBJ2-7	TGTGCCAGCAGCCGAAGACTAGCGGGCACATACGAGCAGTACTTC	CASSRRLAGTYEQYF
TRBV28	-	TRBD1	TRBJ2-7	TGTGCCAGCAATGAACCGGGACAGTCCTCCTACGAGCAGTACTTC	CASNEPGQSSYEQYF
TRBV7-2	-	TRBD2	TRBJ2-1	TGTGCCAGCAGCTTAAGGACTAGCGGGAGACAAGAGCAGTTCTTC	CASSLRTSGRQEQFF
TRBV24-1	many	-	TRBJ2-1	TGTGCCACCAGTGACTATGACAGTAATGAGCAGTTCTTC	CATSDYDSNEQFF
TRBV7-2	few	TRBD2	TRBJ2-3	TGTGCCAGCAGCTCCTACGGACTAGCGGGAGGGTACGATACGCAGTATTTT	CASSSYGLAGGYDTQYF
TRBV5-4	few	TRBD2	TRBJ2-7	TGTGCCAGCAGCCCATCGACGGGGGGGGGCTACGAGCAGTACTTC	CASSPSTGGGYEQYF
TRBV27	many	TRBD2	TRBJ2-1	TGTGCCAGCAGTCTACAGACTAGCGGGAGGCACAATGAGCAGTTCTTC	CASSLQTSGRHNEQFF
TRBV5-1	once	-	TRBJ2-1	TGCGCCAGCAGCTTGGGGTACAGAACTTCATACAATGAGCAGTTCTTC	CASSLGYRTSYNEQFF
TRBV7-8	few	TRBD1	TRBJ1-1	TGTGCCAGCGCGACAGGGGGCAGAGGTGAAGCTTTCTTT	CASATGGRGEAFF
TRBV29-1	-	-	TRBJ2-5	TGCAGCGTTGCTCCCGTAGGTCGGGAGACCCAGTACTTC	CSVAPVGRETQYF
TRBV5-1	-	-	TRBJ2-5	TGCGCCAGCAGCTTCACCATCCAAGAGACCCAGTACTTC	CASSFTIQETQYF
TRBV7-9	-	-	TRBJ2-7	TGTGCCAGCAGCTTAGGAGGGGGGACAGTGACCTACGAGCAGTACTTC	CASSLGGGTVTYEQYF
TRBV7-2	-	-	TRBJ2-5	TGTGCCAGCAGCTTAGTTGCGCGAAAGGCCCAAGAGACCCAGTACTTC	CASSLVARKAQETQYF
TRBV9	few	TRBD2	TRBJ2-1	TGTGCCAGCAGCACTAGGAATAGCGGGAGTTCCTACAATGAGCAGTTCTTC	CASSTRNSGSSYNEQFF
TRBV9	-	TRBD2	TRBJ2-1	TGTGCCAGCAGCGTAGGTAGCGGGGGAACCTACAATGAGCAGTTCTTC	CASSVGSGGTYNEQFF
TRBV15	few	-	TRBJ2-3	TGTGCCACCAGCAGAGCCTCACCTGCAGATACGCAGTATTTT	CATSRASPADTQYF
TRBV19	many	TRBD1	TRBJ2-4	TGTGCCAGTCAGACTCCGACAGGGTTTGTAGAAAACATTCAGTACTTC	CASQTPTGFVENIQYF
TRBV29-1	few	-	TRBJ2-3	TGCAGCGTTGAAAGGTCAGATACGCAGTATTTT	CSVERSDTQYF
TRBV30	-	-	TRBJ1-2	TGTGCCCTTGGCCAGGGATGGAGGGTTCGGGGCTACACCTTC	CALGQGWRVRGYTF
TRBV7-2	-	TRBD2	TRBJ2-1	TGTGCCAGCAGCCTGACTAGCTATGAGCAGTTCTTC	CASSLTSYEQFF
TRBV12-3/TRBV12-4	-	-	TRBJ2-3	TGTGCCAGCAGTTTAGGGCAGGGGCGATCCACAGATACGCAGTATTTT	CASSLGQGRSTDTQYF
TRBV28	few	-	TRBJ2-7	TGTGCCAGCAGTATAATTTTGGGCCGATACTACGAGCAGTACTTC	CASSIILGRYYEQYF
TRBV29-1	few	TRBD1	TRBJ1-1	TGCAGCGCCGGACAGGCGAACACTGAAGCTTTCTTT	CSAGQANTEAFF
TRBV5-1	-	-	TRBJ1-1	TGCGCCAGCAGATCGGGCCCGAACACTGAAGCTTTCTTT	CASRSGPNTEAFF
TRBV9	few	-	TRBJ1-2	TGTGCCAGCAGCGGAGGACAGTCGAGCGGCTACACCTTC	CASSGGQSSGYTF
TRBV5-1	-	TRBD1	TRBJ2-1	TGCGCCAGCAGCCGGGACAGCCTCTCCTACAATGAGCAGTTCTTC	CASSRDSLSYNEQFF
TRBV20-1	few	TRBD2	TRBJ2-1	TGCAGTGCTAGAGAGCCTAGCGGGAGAAACAATGAGCAGTTCTTC	CSAREPSGRNNEQFF
TRBV9	-	-	TRBJ1-5	TGTGCCAGCAGCGGGACCACAGGTCAGCCCCAGCATTTT	CASSGTTGQPQHF
TRBV20-1	few	-	TRBJ1-2	TGCAGTGCTAGTCTCAGGGACGGCTACACCTTC	CSASLRDGYTF
TRBV7-9	few	TRBD1	TRBJ1-2	TGTGCCAGCAGCCCCACAGGGGCTATTGGCTACACCTTC	CASSPTGAIGYTF
TRBV3-1	few	-	TRBJ1-1	TGTGCCAGCAGCCAAGGGCAGGGCGCGAACACTGAAGCTTTCTTT	CASSQGQGANTEAFF
TRBV29-1	few	TRBD2	TRBJ2-5	TGCAGCGTTGTCTTAGTAGCGGGAGGAGAGACCCAGTACTTC	CSVVLVAGGETQYF
TRBV6-1	-	-	TRBJ2-5	TGTGCCAGCAGTCCTCTGACTAGTCAAGAGACCCAGTACTTC	CASSPLTSQETQYF
TRBV3-1	-	-	TRBJ1-6	TGTGCCAGCAGCCATTTTGAGACAGTTAATTCACCCCTCCACTTT	CASSHFETVNSPLHF
TRBV6-5	many	-	TRBJ2-7	TGTGCCAGCAGTTACTCGAATTCCCGTAGCTCCTACGAGCAGTACTTC	CASSYSNSRSSYEQYF
TRBV28	-	-	TRBJ2-7	TGTGCCAGCAAGGCCAGGGACATGCTCTACGAGCAGTACTTC	CASKARDMLYEQYF
TRBV18	many	-	TRBJ1-1	TGTGCCAGCTCGCCCGGACAGAACACTGAAGCTTTCTTT	CASSPGQNTEAFF